This T cell receptor (beta chain) is drawn from a study of human T cells and chemical hapten exposure. Study information: Minor volume differences among pooled libraries chiefly drove per-sample TCR yield variation.

Time point indicated: patch test 2, 6 weeks after DPC sensitization. The treatment: therapeutic diphenylcyclopropenone sensitization with weekly scalp DPC. What the library attached to individual cDNA molecules were unique molecular identifiers. In TCRdb, the RACE reads were re-called with MiXCR into one record per CDR3 protein. The sample records roughly 380,000 distinct CDR3 sequences, more than 5% being singletons. Germline CDR1 and CDR2: SNHLY and FYNNEI. V gave up 4 bases and J gave up 6 bases, with 13 bases separating them. This CDR3 is built from 14 residues. This clonotype was obtained from a woman younger than 30 with alopecia areata. Some clones in this sample may be carry-over from other donors' samples. The chain combines TRBV2 with TRBJ1-5, with a weak D call TRBD1 (5 bases). Sequences were derived from whole blood, sampled in connection with sensitization to the hapten diphenylcyclopropenone (DPC). CDR3: CASSGPREGQPQHF. The CDR3 DNA sequence: TGTGCCAGCAGTGGGCCCAGGGAAGGTCAGCCCCAGCATTTT. Drawing the rest from reference TRBV2 and TRBJ1-5, the complete variable domain is EPEVTQTPSHQVTQMGQEVILRCVPISNHLYFYWYRQILGQKVEFLVSFYNNEISEKSEIFDDQFSVERPDGSNFTLKIRSTKLEDSAMYFCASSGPREGQPQHFGDGTRLSIL.